This T cell receptor beta chain originates from a study of long-term antiretroviral therapy in people with HIV (dated by TCRdb to 2022 to 2024). At the level of the whole study: The earliest samples were collected about a decade before the 2015 WHO recommendation for immediate ART, when ART was typically delayed until CD4 counts fell. Among the roughly 30 participants with HIV, eleven to twelve were female. From some 30 adults with confirmed HIV infection, the cohort provided approximately 190 cryopreserved PBMC samples, gathered serially across a mean of approximately six years (range 1-12). Whether ART initiation and durable HIV suppression were associated with changes in peripheral blood TRB repertoire composition and diversity was tested in a retrospective serial study. Test extractions of a monoclonal T-cell line alongside about 35 polyclonal samples showed no cross-contamination during QIAcube processing.

The paper's findings and limits, for the study overall: Compared with controls, HIV repertoires had narrower CDR3 length ranges, and the network structure pointed to an antigen-experienced repertoire that shifted only slightly toward naive after ART. Starting ART was linked to a significant rise in TRB diversity, yet even with long-term ART the diversity remained significantly lower than in transplant donor controls. The samples were dated from the mid-2000s to the late 2010s, and the ART regimens that were used may be less effective than current ART regimens. Because pre-ART samples had limited cell numbers, unsorted PBMC were profiled rather than sorted CD4+ and CD8+ T cells. Inferences about post-ART repertoire changes were limited because no data were available on ART adherence, viral resistance or therapy changes. Because PBMC availability was limited, only the TCR beta chain was sequenced, with no alpha chain pairing. The repertoire was dominated across all time points by expanded TRB clones identified before ART initiation, although this dominance was seen to fluctuate and to decrease in many PLHIV after ART.

There are 8 amino acids in the CDR3, from cysteine to phenylalanine inclusive. Of all the DNA, just the CDR3 is kept, 24 bases in frame from base 1. The junction shows trimming of 7 bases on V and 11 bases on J, plus 4 bases between the germline ends. CDR1 SGHVS and CDR2 FNYEAQ were looked up in the germline V gene. Participants were included only if at least one PBMC sample before ART initiation and at least two post-ART samples were available. All participants with HIV were treated in the United States of America. Cryopreserved samples of roughly 0.95-10 million PBMC were thawed and washed before DNA extraction. At the time of the earliest PBMC sample, participants with HIV were aged between roughly 23 and 60 years. PBMC samples were contributed by each participant from 1-4 timepoints before ART initiation and 2-8 timepoints after ART initiation, with a median of 7 samples. For every participant, serial HIV viral load, CD4+ T-cell count, ART history and demographic data were obtained. Genomic DNA was extracted from unsorted PBMC with a Qiagen kit on a QIAcube, with processing performed in batches of 12 samples.

The immunoSEQ hsTCRB v3.0 assay was used at survey level resolution for TRB variable region sequencing. A depth of roughly 40,000-55,000 T-cell genomes per sample was targeted for TRB sequencing. TRB libraries were pooled and sequenced on an Illumina MiSeq using a v3 150-cycle kit. The paper's data handling went like this. Repertoire analysis was run in R within a reproducible Nextflow workflow that covered QC, data transformation and analysis. LymphoSeq2, an R package for AIRR-Seq data exploration, was used to implement custom analyses. After excluding a handful of samples that yielded fewer than 5000 total TRB sequences, approximately 180 HIV repertoires remained for analysis. Among the approximately 180 retained HIV repertoires, 55 to 65 were collected before ART initiation and 129 after ART initiation. Repertoires were downsampled to 5000 TRB nucleotide sequences, with summary statistics averaged over 100 downsampling iterations. TRB sequences were retained for analysis only if CDR3 regions of at least seven amino acids were present. Diversity was assessed using a clonality score derived from Shannon entropy and using the Gini coefficient. In the repertoire networks, any two of the top 5000 CDR3 amino acid sequences were connected whenever the two sequences differed by an edit distance of one. GLIPH2 predicted antigen specificity groups and MHC restriction for TRB CDR3 amino acid sequences. CDR3 amino acid sequences were matched against VDJdb and McPAS-TCR to flag known CMV, EBV, HIV or tissue antigen associations. Pre-ART, post-ART and control groups were compared with Wilcoxon signed-rank tests and Holm-Bonferroni correction. TCRdb limited this immuneACCESS table to in-frame rearrangements with V and J called. A share of clones is missing; checked studies link under half to unresolved V genes, and the rest is unexplained. D and trimming come from the DNA, and the V and J calls and clone size come from that table. The sample table contains some 17,000 clones; only one count was recorded for approximately 80% of them. The ten largest clones take up 4% to 5% of the sample.

This clone appeared once. The antigen it binds to is not known. Nothing much larger sits one base from this clone, and base qualities are not available. Sequenced here: unsorted PBMCs, sampled 0.1 years before starting antiretroviral therapy. Recombination joined TRBV7-6 with TRBJ2-3; no D gene is confidently identified. The source is a man aged 18-30 years with HIV. The DNA sequence reads TGTGCCAGCACCGAGCAGTATTTT. Its protein product is CASTEQYF.